This TCR beta chain comes out of a study of blood T cell repertoires in COVID-19. Study-wide context: Samples representing acute and convalescent COVID-19 were sourced from the United States, Italy and Spain. The analysed material was cDNA or gDNA that came from T cells, B-cell-depleted T cells, or PBMCs.

This CDR3 is built from 14 residues. V trimming: 1 base; J trimming: 3 bases; junction bases outside the gene matches: 5. Germline-derived CDR1 and CDR2 are GTSNPN and SVGIG (reference sequence). In the original analysis: Amplified reference gene primers provided the basis for estimating nucleated cell counts. Using immunoSEQ multiplex PCR, the repertoire was profiled, and TCRdb retains in-frame clones only, with some absent. V, J and clone size are taken as reported in that table, and D and trimming were inferred from the DNA itself. The table lists a few hundred thousand clones, 80% to 95% of them singletons.

The clonotype comes from a woman aged 25 to 45 with COVID-19, enrolled during active disease. Input material: peripheral blood. The J gene is TRBJ2-7, the V gene TRBV30, with 8 bases that match TRBD1. Here the CDR3 DNA reads TGTGCCTGGAGTGCGGAAGACAGGGGCTACGAGCAGTACTTC. Its translation: CAWSAEDRGYEQYF. Supplemented by reference TRBV30 and TRBJ2-7, the full variable domain reads SQTIHQWPATLVQPVGSPLSLECTVEGTSNPNLYWYRQAAGRGLQLLFYSVGIGQISSEVPQNLSASRPQDRQFILSSKKLLLSDSGFYLCAWSAEDRGYEQYFGPGTRLTVT.